The 10 T cell receptor beta chains below were found in one sample sequenced in a study of blood T cell repertoires in COVID-19. Assay used: immunoSEQ multiplex PCR; TCRdb lists only in-frame clones, some missing. The table records hundreds of thousands of clones, almost 90% of them present only once. The sample taken for sequencing was peripheral blood. The receptor set was obtained from a woman in her 70s with COVID-19, enrolled during active disease.

The chain employs TRBV2 and TRBJ1-4; D is perhaps TRBD1 (5 bases). The CDR3 has 15 amino acids. V gave up 6 bases and J gave up 4 bases, with 15 bases separating them. CDR1 is SNHLY and CDR2 is FYNNEI in the germline V gene. The CDR3 nucleotides read TGTGCCAGCAGAGACAACCAGGGAAATAATGAAAAACTGTTTTTT. It translates to CASRDNQGNNEKLFF.

CDR3 loop: CASGGQSQGGANVLTF. The CDR3 DNA follows: TGTGCCAGCGGGGGACAGTCTCAGGGTGGGGCCAACGTCCTGACTTTC. The V gene is TRBV2, the J gene TRBJ2-6, with 7 bases identical to TRBD1. CDR1 is SNHLY, CDR2 FYNNEI, per germline. The CDR3 length is 16 residues. J gave up 3 bases and V 8 bases, and 10 bases lay outside the gene matches.

V and J are TRBV5-8 and TRBJ1-1, with 9 bases identical to TRBD1. Trimming cost V 3 bases and J 4 bases; bases outside gene matches: 10. CDR1 is SGHTS, CDR2 YDEGEE, per germline. The CDR3 loop spans 16 amino acids. As DNA, the CDR3 is TGTGCCAGCAGCTATACAGGGGGCTCGGGGAGCACTGAAGCTTTCTTT. Its protein is CASSYTGGSGSTEAFF.

The V gene is TRBV6-2 or TRBV6-3, the J gene TRBJ2-2; 9 bases fit TRBD2. With V trimmed by 5 bases and J by 4 bases, 8 bases remained unmatched. Germline CDR1 and CDR2: MNHEY and SVGEGT. The CDR3 contains 16 residues. The CDR3 DNA reads as TGTGCCAGCAGTCCCCGGGGTAGCGGGGGCACCGGGGAGCTGTTTTTT. Amino acids: CASSPRGSGGTGELFF.

This chain uses TRBV4-1 with TRBJ2-1, with TRBD2 identical over 12 bases. The ends lost 0 bases at V and 10 bases at J; junction bases unmatched: 7. Germline assignment: CDR1 MGHRA and CDR2 YSYEKL. The CDR3 is 16 amino acids. CDR3 amino acids: CASSQDASGGAREQFF. The CDR3, as DNA: TGCGCCAGCAGCCAAGACGCTAGCGGGGGGGCCAGAGAGCAGTTCTTC.

The J gene is TRBJ1-1, the V gene TRBV24-1; tentative D call: TRBD1 (5 bases). The CDR3 has 13 residues. V lost 7 bases and J lost 4, with 12 bases in between. The germline V gene has CDR1 KGHDR and CDR2 SFDVKD. This CDR3 is CATREGWGTEAFF. The CDR3 DNA sequence: TGTGCCACCAGGGAGGGGTGGGGCACTGAAGCTTTCTTT.

The chain has TRBV11-2 and TRBJ1-1; D possibly corresponds to TRBD1 (5 bases). This CDR3 comprises 15 residues. Per the germline V gene, CDR1 is SGHAT and CDR2 is FQNNGV. Trimming left V 1 base short and J 0 bases short, with 9 bases between. As DNA, the CDR3 is TGTGCCAGCAGCTTAGCGGGGGGTATGAACACTGAAGCTTTCTTT. Translation: CASSLAGGMNTEAFF.

The chain is built from TRBV7-9 and TRBJ1-2; D remains unclear. V lost 1 base and J 4 bases, leaving 13 bases between the germline ends. The CDR3 has 15 amino acids. Looked up from germline, CDR1 is SEHNR and CDR2 is FQNEAQ (reference sequence). The DNA of the CDR3 is TGTGCCAGCAGCTTAGGCCGCGTAGATCCCTATGGCTACACCTTC. This gives the protein CASSLGRVDPYGYTF.

The rearrangement links TRBV27 to TRBJ2-7, with 11 bases identical to TRBD1. The V gene end was trimmed by 5 bases and the J gene end by 2 bases; junction bases not matched to a gene: 8. Germline CDR1 is MNHEY and CDR2 is SMNVEV (reference sequence). The CDR3 loop spans 16 amino acids. The CDR3 DNA reads TGTGCCAGCAGTCTCCGGGACAGGGGGTCGACCTACGAGCAGTACTTC. Its translation: CASSLRDRGSTYEQYF.

The J gene is TRBJ1-1, the V gene TRBV27; 7 bases line up with TRBD1. The CDR3 is 16 amino acids. The ends lost 2 bases at V and 0 bases at J; junction bases unmatched: 6. From germline, CDR1 is MNHEY and CDR2 SMNVEV (reference sequence). CDR3 sequence: CASSLPRQGLNTEAFF. In nucleotides, the CDR3 is TGTGCCAGCAGTTTACCCCGACAGGGCCTGAACACTGAAGCTTTCTTT.